Each of the 10 T cell receptor beta chains below was sequenced from the same sample in a study of sequential checkpoint blockade in melanoma. Only in-frame clones appear in the TCRdb table, and some are missing; sequencing was by immunoSEQ multiplex PCR. This sample yields tens of thousands of clones, of which around two thirds are seen a single time; roughly a fifth belongs to the top ten. The treatment was: randomized to nivolumab then ipilimumab (arm A) or the reverse (arm B). This sample comprised CD8+ T cells sorted from blood (inferred from file names), obtained from a patient given nivolumab and ipilimumab in sequence. These TCRs come from a human donor with melanoma.

In its sample, this clone was seen a few times. This chain connects TRBV4-2 to TRBJ1-5; 7 bases are a match to TRBD1. V lost 0 bases, J lost 7 bases, and 6 bases stayed unmatched. The CDR3 covers 15 residues. From germline, CDR1 is LGHNA and CDR2 YNFKEQ. CDR3 sequence reads: CASSQDTGDGQPQHF. Written as DNA, the CDR3 is TGTGCCAGCAGCCAAGATACAGGGGACGGGCAGCCCCAGCATTTT.

This clone has a handful of counts. The chain carries TRBV7-8 and TRBJ2-6, with a possible D match to TRBD2 (6 bases). The germline CDR1 and CDR2 sequences are SGHVS and FQNEAQ. V lost 4 bases to trimming and J lost 3 bases, with 16 bases between them. The CDR3 consists of 17 residues. The CDR3 nucleotides are TGTGCCAGCAGCTCCACCGCGACGGGGGATGGGGCCAACGTCCTGACTTTC. Amino acid sequence: CASSSTATGDGANVLTF.

This chain links TRBV13 with TRBJ2-7; TRBD1 agrees at 7 bases. CDR1 and CDR2 from the germline V gene are PRHDT and FYEKMQ (reference sequence). The length of the CDR3 is 14 residues. V dropped 5 bases and J dropped 2; count of bases not matched to a gene: 6. The CDR3 DNA sequence: TGTGCCAGCAGCAACCGGGACAGAGCCTACGAGCAGTACTTC. Its translation is CASSNRDRAYEQYF. The full variable domain, completed using reference TRBV13 and TRBJ2-7, is AAGVIQSPRHLIKEKRETATLKCYPIPRHDTVYWYQQGPGQDPQFLISFYEKMQSDKGSIPDRFSAQQFSDYHSELNMSSLELGDSALYFCASSNRDRAYEQYFGPGTRLTVT.

This clone appeared once. This sequence joins TRBV2 and TRBJ2-5; tentatively, D is TRBD1 (6 bases). The CDR3 runs to 14 residues. Germline values: CDR1 SNHLY, CDR2 FYNNEI. Trimming shortened V by 8 bases and J by 1 base, and 14 bases separated the two germline ends. Here the CDR3 reads CASSYRVGQETQYF. In DNA, the CDR3 is TGTGCCAGCTCTTACAGGGTGGGCCAAGAGACCCAGTACTTC.

This clone was recorded only once. V is TRBV12-5 and J is TRBJ2-5, with D maybe TRBD2 (5 bases). This CDR3 comprises 13 residues. Germline assignment: CDR1 LGHNT and CDR2 FRNRAP. The ends were cut back, 4 bases at V and 2 bases at J, with 8 bases in the middle. The CDR3 DNA is TGTGCTAGTGGTTCCGGGGTACAAGAGACCCAGTACTTC. This translates into CASGSGVQETQYF.

The chain combines TRBV12-5 with TRBJ1-5, with D tentatively TRBD1 (5 bases). The germline V gene has CDR1 LGHNT and CDR2 FRNRAP. V lost 0 bases to trimming and J lost 6 bases, with 9 bases between them. The CDR3 is 14 amino acids. CDR3: CASGLVLGGQPQHF. The CDR3 DNA reads TGTGCTAGTGGTTTGGTTCTGGGGGGTCAGCCCCAGCATTTT.

The V and J genes are TRBV5-1 and TRBJ2-2; 9 bases agree with TRBD1. Trimming cost V 4 bases and J 4 bases; bases outside gene matches: 5. This CDR3 is 15 amino acids long. CDR1 and CDR2 from the germline V gene are SGHRS and YFSETQ. DNA of the CDR3: TGCGCCAGCAGCGGCGGGACAGGGCTCACCGGGGAGCTGTTTTTT. This encodes CASSGGTGLTGELFF.

With regard to this clone: This CDR3 fails to terminate in the conserved phenylalanine or tryptophan, so it likely reflects a read error. The chain joins TRBV7-2 to TRBJ1-2, with 7 bases fitting TRBD1. The trim removed 1 base at V and 4 bases at J, leaving 3 bases unmatched. The CDR3 has 14 amino acids. Germline values: CDR1 SGHTA, CDR2 FQGNSA. Written as DNA, the CDR3 is TGTGCCAGCAGCTTAGGAGGGACAGCCTATGGCTACACCTCC. It specifies CASSLGGTAYGYTS.

The rearrangement uses TRBV5-4 and TRBJ2-5, with D possibly TRBD2 on 6 matching bases. This CDR3 contains 13 residues. V shed 4 bases and J shed 2 bases, with 9 bases lying between them. Germline V gene lookup returns CDR1 SGHNT and CDR2 YYREEE (reference sequence). The CDR3 bases are TGTGCCAGCAGCCCGACTAGTCAAGAGACCCAGTACTTC. It specifies CASSPTSQETQYF. Full variable domain (missing parts from reference TRBV5-4 and TRBJ2-5): ETGVTQSPTHLIKTRGQQVTLRCSSQSGHNTVSWYQQALGQGPQFIFQYYREEENGRGNFPPRFSGLQFPNYSSELNVNALELDDSALYLCASSPTSQETQYFGPGTRLLVL.

The J gene is TRBJ2-7, the V gene TRBV11-2; 7 nucleotides match TRBD2. Trimming at V came to 1 base and at J to 0 bases, leaving 6 bases not matched to a gene. The germline CDR1 and CDR2 sequences are SGHAT and FQNNGV. The CDR3 covers 16 residues. CDR3 DNA: TGTGCCAGCAGCTTAGCGGCTAGCGGAAGCTCCTACGAGCAGTACTTC. Translated: CASSLAASGSSYEQYF.